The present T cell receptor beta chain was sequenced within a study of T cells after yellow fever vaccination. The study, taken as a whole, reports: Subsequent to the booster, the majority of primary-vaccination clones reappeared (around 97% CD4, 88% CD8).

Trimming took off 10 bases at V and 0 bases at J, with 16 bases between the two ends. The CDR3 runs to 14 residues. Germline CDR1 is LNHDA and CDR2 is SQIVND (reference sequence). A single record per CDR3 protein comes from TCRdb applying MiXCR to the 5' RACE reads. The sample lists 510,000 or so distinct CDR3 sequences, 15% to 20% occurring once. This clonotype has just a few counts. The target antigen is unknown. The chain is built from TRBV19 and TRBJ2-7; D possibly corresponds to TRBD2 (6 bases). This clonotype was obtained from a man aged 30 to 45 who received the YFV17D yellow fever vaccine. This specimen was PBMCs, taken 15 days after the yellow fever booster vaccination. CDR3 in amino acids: CATKGTSSSYEQYF. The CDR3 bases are TGTGCCACCAAAGGGACTTCGAGCTCCTACGAGCAGTACTTC.